This T cell receptor beta chain came from a study of T cells in Graves' hyperthyroidism and ophthalmopathy. Study-wide results and caveats: Ophthalmopathy, which appeared later, was predicted by the model a median approximately six months before onset. Blood also contained most expanded thyroid clonotypes above 0.001. Classification by a 13 V-J model distinguished ophthalmopathy from stable hyperthyroidism.

This CDR3 region has 14 residues. V lost 5 bases to trimming and J lost 8 bases, with 18 bases between them. The germline gives CDR1 MDHEN, CDR2 SYDVKM. Remarks on this clonotype: Its antigen is not known.

TCR beta CDR3 region amplification was performed from RNA transcripts. During a first-round RT-PCR of the TCR CDR3, the HTBI primer set was used. TCRdb processed the multiplex PCR reads anew with MiXCR; each CDR3 protein has one entry. The sample has about 530,000 distinct CDR3 sequences; approximately 17% are singletons. Extraction of PBMCs used 9 to 10 ml of fresh peripheral blood. This clonotype was obtained from a woman younger than 30 with Graves' ophthalmopathy. Sequencing was carried out using blood. The rearrangement uses TRBV28 and TRBJ1-2; a weak D match, TRBD1 (6 bases). The CDR3 nucleotides are TGTGCCAGCAGTCCCCAGAGCAGGGGCGAGGGCTACACCTTC. As protein: CASSPQSRGEGYTF.